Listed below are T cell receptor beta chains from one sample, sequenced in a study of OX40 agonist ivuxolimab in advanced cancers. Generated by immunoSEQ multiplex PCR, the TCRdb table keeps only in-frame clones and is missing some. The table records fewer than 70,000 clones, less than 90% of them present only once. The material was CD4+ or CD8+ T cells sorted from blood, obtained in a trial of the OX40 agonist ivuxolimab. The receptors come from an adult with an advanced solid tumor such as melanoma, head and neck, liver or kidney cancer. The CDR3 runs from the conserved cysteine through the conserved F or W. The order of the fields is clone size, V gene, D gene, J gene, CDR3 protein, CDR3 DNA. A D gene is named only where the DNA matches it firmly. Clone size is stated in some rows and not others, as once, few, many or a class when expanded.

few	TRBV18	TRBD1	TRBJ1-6	CASSPGTAATSPLHF	TGTGCCAGCTCACCGGGGACAGCGGCCACTTCACCCCTCCACTTT
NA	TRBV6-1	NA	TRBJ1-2	CASSEVAGDGYTF	TGTGCCAGCAGTGAAGTAGCGGGGGATGGCTACACCTTC
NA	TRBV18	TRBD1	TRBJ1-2	CASSPYVSTGQLNYGYTF	TGTGCCAGCTCACCATACGTCAGCACGGGACAGCTTAACTATGGCTACACCTTC
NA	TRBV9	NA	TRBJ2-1	CASSAGPGHEQFF	TGTGCCAGCAGCGCAGGACCAGGGCATGAGCAGTTCTTC
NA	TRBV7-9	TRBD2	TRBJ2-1	CASSLAGGGRANEQFF	TGTGCCAGCAGCTTAGCAGGCGGGGGACGTGCCAATGAGCAGTTCTTC
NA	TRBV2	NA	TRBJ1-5	CASSGESGNQPQHF	TGTGCCAGCAGCGGGGAGAGCGGAAATCAGCCCCAGCATTTT
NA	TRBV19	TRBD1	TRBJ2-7	CASSVLPTGAREQYF	TGTGCCAGTAGTGTCTTACCGACAGGGGCGCGCGAGCAGTACTTC
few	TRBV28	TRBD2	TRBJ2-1	CASRTSPTSGGAGEQFF	TGTGCCAGCAGGACTTCTCCCACTAGCGGGGGGGCCGGTGAGCAGTTCTTC
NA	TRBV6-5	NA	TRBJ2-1	CASSYSGRLYNEQFF	TGTGCCAGCAGTTACTCGGGACGGCTATACAATGAGCAGTTCTTC
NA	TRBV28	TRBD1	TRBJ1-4	CASSSGQDDEKLFF	TGTGCCAGCAGTTCTGGACAGGACGATGAAAAACTGTTTTTT
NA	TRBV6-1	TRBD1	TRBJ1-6	CASSRTGYNSPLHF	TGTGCCAGCAGCCGGACAGGTTATAATTCACCCCTCCACTTT